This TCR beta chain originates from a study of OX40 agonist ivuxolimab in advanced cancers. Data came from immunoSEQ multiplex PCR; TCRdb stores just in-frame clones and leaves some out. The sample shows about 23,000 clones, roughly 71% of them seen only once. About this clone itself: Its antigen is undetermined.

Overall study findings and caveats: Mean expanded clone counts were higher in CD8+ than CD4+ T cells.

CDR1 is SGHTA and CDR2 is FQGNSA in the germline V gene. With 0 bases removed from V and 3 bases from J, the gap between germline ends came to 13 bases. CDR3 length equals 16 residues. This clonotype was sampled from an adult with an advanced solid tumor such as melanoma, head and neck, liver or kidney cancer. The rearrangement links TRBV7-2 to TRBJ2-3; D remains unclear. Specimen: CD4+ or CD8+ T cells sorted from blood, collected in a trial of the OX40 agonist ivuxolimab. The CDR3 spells CASSLASRWGTDTQYF. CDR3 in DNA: TGTGCCAGCAGCTTAGCGTCTCGATGGGGTACAGATACGCAGTATTTT.